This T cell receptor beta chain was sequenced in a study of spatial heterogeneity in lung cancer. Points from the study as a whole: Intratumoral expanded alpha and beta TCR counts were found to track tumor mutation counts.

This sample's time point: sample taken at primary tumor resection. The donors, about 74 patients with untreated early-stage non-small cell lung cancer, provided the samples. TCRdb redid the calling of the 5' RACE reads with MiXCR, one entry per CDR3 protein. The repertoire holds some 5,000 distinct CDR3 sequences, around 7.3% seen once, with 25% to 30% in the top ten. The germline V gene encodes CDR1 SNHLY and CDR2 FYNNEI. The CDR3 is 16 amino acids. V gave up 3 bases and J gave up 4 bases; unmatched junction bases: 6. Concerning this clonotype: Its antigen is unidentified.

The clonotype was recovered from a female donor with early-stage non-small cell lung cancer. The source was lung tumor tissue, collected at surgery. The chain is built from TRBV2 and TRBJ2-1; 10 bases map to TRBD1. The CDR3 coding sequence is TGTGCCAGCAGTGAGCAACCGGGACAGGGGTACAATGAGCAGTTCTTC. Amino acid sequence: CASSEQPGQGYNEQFF.